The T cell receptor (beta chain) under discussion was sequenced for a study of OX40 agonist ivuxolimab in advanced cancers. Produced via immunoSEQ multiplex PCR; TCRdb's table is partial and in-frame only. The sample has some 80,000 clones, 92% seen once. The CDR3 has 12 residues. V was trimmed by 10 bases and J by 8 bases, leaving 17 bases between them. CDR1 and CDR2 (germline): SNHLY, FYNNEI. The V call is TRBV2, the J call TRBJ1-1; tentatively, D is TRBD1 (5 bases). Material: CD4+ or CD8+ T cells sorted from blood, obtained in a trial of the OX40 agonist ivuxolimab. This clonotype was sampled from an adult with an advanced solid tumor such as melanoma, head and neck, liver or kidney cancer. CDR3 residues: CANLGVTAEAFF. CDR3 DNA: TGTGCCAACTTGGGGGTTACCGCGGAAGCTTTCTTT.